These 20 T cell receptor beta chains were all obtained from the same sample, sequenced in a study of blood T cell repertoires in COVID-19. TCRdb keeps only in-frame clones here, not all; method: immunoSEQ multiplex PCR. The sample includes about 180,000 clones, about 88% of them seen just once. What was sequenced was PBMCs or T cells enriched from blood (not recorded which). Receptor source: a woman aged 18-30 years who had recovered from COVID-19.

A few counts support this clone. The V call is TRBV11-2, the J call TRBJ1-4; weak D call: TRBD1 (6 bases). The V gene's germline CDR1 is SGHAT and CDR2 FQNNGV. Trimming stripped 5 bases from V and 10 bases from J, with 20 bases between. This CDR3 is built from 15 residues. This chain's CDR3 is CASSPLRGGFRKLFF. The CDR3, as DNA: TGTGCCAGCAGCCCCCTCAGGGGCGGGTTTCGAAAACTGTTTTTT.

J is TRBJ2-1 and V is TRBV27; TRBD2 agrees at 7 bases. V dropped 4 bases and J dropped 9; count of bases not matched to a gene: 12. The CDR3 sequence is 15 residues long. Looked up from germline, CDR1 is MNHEY and CDR2 is SMNVEV (reference sequence). Written as DNA, the CDR3 is TGTGCCAGCAGTTATGGGGGAGGGCCGGTAGGTGAGCAGTTCTTC. Its protein is CASSYGGGPVGEQFF.

The rearrangement joins TRBV7-9 to TRBJ2-2; D not resolved. The CDR3 length is 12 residues. The V end was cut by 7 bases, the J end by 6 bases, with 9 bases between. Germline V gene data show CDR1 as SEHNR and CDR2 as FQNEAQ (reference sequence). This chain's CDR3 is CASIKGAGELFF. CDR3 nucleotides: TGTGCCAGCATTAAAGGAGCCGGGGAGCTGTTTTTT.

The chain recombines TRBV19 with TRBJ2-2, with TRBD2 identical over 9 bases. Trimming removed 4 bases from V and 3 bases from J; junction bases left unmatched: 9. This CDR3 has 17 residues. CDR1 is LNHDA and CDR2 is SQIVND in the germline V gene (reference sequence). CDR3 loop: CASSTLSGSWDTGELFF. The DNA of the CDR3 is TGTGCCAGTAGTACCCTTAGCGGGAGTTGGGACACCGGGGAGCTGTTTTTT.

The chain recombines TRBV9 with TRBJ2-7; a weak D match, TRBD1 (6 bases). This CDR3 contains 14 residues. Trimming shortened V by 1 base and J by 7 bases, and 15 bases separated the two germline ends. Per germline, CDR1 SGDLS and CDR2 YYNGEE. The CDR3 here is CASSVSSGAGEQYF. CDR3 DNA sequence: TGTGCCAGCAGCGTATCTTCAGGGGCAGGGGAGCAGTACTTC.

The J gene is TRBJ2-3, the V gene TRBV13; 12 nucleotides line up with TRBD2. The length of the CDR3 is 16 residues. The V segment lost 5 bases and the J segment 4 bases; nucleotides outside the gene matches: 7. Per germline, CDR1 PRHDT and CDR2 FYEKMQ (reference sequence). CDR3 nucleotide sequence: TGTGCCAGCAGCCTAAAGACTAGCGGGAGTTCAGATACGCAGTATTTT. Translated: CASSLKTSGSSDTQYF.

The chain joins TRBV27 to TRBJ1-6; D is ambiguous. CDR1 and CDR2 from the germline V gene are MNHEY and SMNVEV (reference sequence). The CDR3 contains 13 residues. V lost 3 bases, J lost 4 bases, and 4 bases lay in between. This chain's CDR3 is CASSFTYNSPLHF. The CDR3, as DNA: TGTGCCAGCAGTTTTACTTATAATTCACCCCTCCACTTT.

The gene calls are TRBV19 and TRBJ1-1; 7 nucleotides agree with TRBD1. J lost 5 bases, V lost 3 bases, and 6 bases had no gene match. The CDR3 length is 14 residues. Germline V gives CDR1 LNHDA, CDR2 SQIVND (reference sequence). Written as DNA, the CDR3 is TGTGCCAGTAGTATGACAGGGCGGAAAACTGAAGCTTTCTTT. This translates into CASSMTGRKTEAFF.

This clone was seen more than once but under ten times. The rearrangement joins TRBV28 to TRBJ1-2, with a tentative D call TRBD1 (5 bases). Germline V gene sequence: CDR1 MDHEN, CDR2 SYDVKM. V lost 7 bases, J lost 8 bases, and 17 bases lay in between. The CDR3 totals 13 residues. CDR3 amino acids: CASTREGVRGYTF. CDR3 in DNA: TGTGCCAGCACCCGAGAAGGGGTTAGGGGCTACACCTTC.

V and J are TRBV29-1 and TRBJ2-7; a weak D match, TRBD2 (6 bases). Trimming left V 6 bases short and J 3 bases short, with 15 bases between. CDR1 and CDR2 (germline): SQVTM, ANQGSEA. This CDR3 has 13 residues. DNA for the CDR3: TGCAGCGTCGCCACAGGCGGGAACTACGAGCAGTACTTC. Protein sequence: CSVATGGNYEQYF.

The genes are TRBV10-2 and TRBJ1-5; D may be TRBD1 (5 bases). The V gene lost 4 bases and the J gene lost 4 bases, with 11 bases spanning the gap. This CDR3 contains 14 residues. Looked up from germline, CDR1 is WSHSY and CDR2 is SAAADI. The CDR3 DNA sequence: TGCGCCAGCAGTGCCGGGGGTAGTAATCAGCCCCAGCATTTT. It specifies CASSAGGSNQPQHF.

The rearrangement links TRBV5-1 to TRBJ1-1, with a weak D call TRBD1 (6 bases). CDR3 size: 16 residues. Germline values: CDR1 SGHRS, CDR2 YFSETQ. Deletions cut 1 base from V and 1 base from J, with 14 bases between. CDR3 in DNA: TGCGCCAGCAGCTTGAATAGGGCAGGGGCGAACACTGAAGCTTTCTTT. Translation gives CASSLNRAGANTEAFF. The full variable domain, rest sourced from reference TRBV5-1 and TRBJ1-1, is KAGVTQTPRYLIKTRGQQVTLSCSPISGHRSVSWYQQTPGQGLQFLFEYFSETQRNKGNFPGRFSGRQFSNSRSEMNVSTLELGDSALYLCASSLNRAGANTEAFFGQGTRLTVV.

V usage is TRBV11-2 and J usage is TRBJ2-7; D is possibly TRBD1 (6 bases). CDR1 and CDR2 (germline): SGHAT, FQNNGV. This CDR3 spans 14 amino acids. V was cut by 5 bases and J by 4 bases, with 15 bases left in between. CDR3 in amino acids: CASSRSWGRYEQYF. As DNA, the CDR3 is TGTGCCAGCAGCCGCAGTTGGGGGCGGTACGAGCAGTACTTC.

The J gene is TRBJ2-1, the V gene TRBV27; 9 bases are a match to TRBD1. The CDR3 length is 15 residues. Trimming at V came to 5 bases and at J to 3 bases, leaving 5 bases not matched to a gene. CDR1 MNHEY and CDR2 SMNVEV come from the germline V gene (reference sequence). The CDR3: CASSQRQGDYNEQFF. The CDR3, as DNA: TGTGCCAGCAGTCAAAGACAGGGGGACTACAATGAGCAGTTCTTC.

V is TRBV12-3 or TRBV12-4 and J is TRBJ1-6; D unclear. The length of the CDR3 is 13 residues. V was pared by 3 bases and J by 6 bases, with 6 bases between. The CDR3 loop is CASSFPGNSPLHF. CDR3 nucleotide sequence: TGTGCCAGCAGTTTTCCCGGTAATTCACCCCTCCACTTT.

This chain joins TRBV7-2 and TRBJ2-1; 9 bases map to TRBD2. Trimming cost V 0 bases and J 6 bases; bases outside gene matches: 6. CDR3 length: 16 residues. Per germline, CDR1 SGHTA and CDR2 FQGNSA. The CDR3 sequence: CASSLAQAGGPNEQFF. CDR3 sequence (DNA): TGTGCCAGCAGCTTAGCGCAAGCGGGAGGTCCCAATGAGCAGTTCTTC.

CDR3 DNA sequence: TGTGCCAGCAGCCAGGGCAATCAGCCCCAGCATTTT. This encodes CASSQGNQPQHF. J is TRBJ1-5 and V is TRBV9, with D unclear. The CDR3 extends over 12 amino acids. The germline CDR1 and CDR2 sequences are SGDLS and YYNGEE. V was cut by 4 bases and J by 2 bases, with 4 bases left in between.

This chain connects TRBV25-1 to TRBJ1-2; TRBD1 matches at 8 bases. This CDR3 is 15 amino acids long. V shed 0 bases, J shed 7 bases, and the junction held 7 bases outside the gene matches. Per the germline V gene, CDR1 is MGHDK and CDR2 is SYGVNS. The CDR3 sequence is CASSEYGRGQGGYTF. CDR3 DNA sequence: TGTGCCAGCAGTGAATATGGCAGGGGGCAGGGTGGCTACACCTTC.

In its sample, this clone was seen a few times. This chain links TRBV5-1 with TRBJ1-4; D may be TRBD1 (6 bases). Germline CDR1 and CDR2: SGHRS and YFSETQ. Trimming pared 2 bases from V and 4 bases from J, leaving 15 bases between. The CDR3 covers 16 residues. The CDR3 protein is CASSFGATGFNEKLFF. The CDR3 DNA reads as TGCGCCAGCAGCTTCGGCGCGACAGGTTTTAATGAAAAACTGTTTTTT. Full variable domain (missing parts from reference TRBV5-1 and TRBJ1-4): KAGVTQTPRYLIKTRGQQVTLSCSPISGHRSVSWYQQTPGQGLQFLFEYFSETQRNKGNFPGRFSGRQFSNSRSEMNVSTLELGDSALYLCASSFGATGFNEKLFFGSGTQLSVL.

The chain carries TRBV29-1 and TRBJ2-2, with TRBD2 identical over 12 bases. Losses at the gene ends were 5 bases for V and 0 bases for J; bases not matched to a gene: 16. The CDR3 totals 20 residues. Germline CDR1 reads SQVTM; CDR2 reads ANQGSEA. The CDR3 is CSVYTAPGLAGKTNTGELFF. The CDR3 region has the DNA TGCAGCGTTTACACGGCCCCGGGACTAGCGGGCAAAACGAACACCGGGGAGCTGTTTTTT.